The T cell receptor (beta chain) described here comes from a study of cytomegalovirus exposure and HLA in healthy donors. Regarding the study as a whole: Rarity held for most TCR sequences, but there were some public TCRs that occurred in many donors. Cytomegalovirus association was listed for 170 or so TCR beta chains. Researchers reported that three CMV-associated chains were confirmed in vitro as CMV antigen-specific.

Separation from the roughly 690-subject first cohort characterized the roughly 120-subject validation cohort, to which the donors belonged. As for this clone: Its matching antigen is unknown.

Repertoires were generated with immunoSEQ multiplex PCR, while TCRdb's copy carries only in-frame clones and drops some. Seen here are roughly 140,000 clones, roughly nine tenths observed once, and the top ten hold around 0.7%. This CDR3 contains 16 residues. With 7 bases clipped from V and 3 bases from J, the junction kept 9 bases outside the gene matches. The germline V gene has CDR1 MGHDK and CDR2 SYGVNS. Sequencing input: PBMCs. The sequence derives from a man aged 18 to 30 in good health and CMV-seronegative. V is TRBV25-1 and J is TRBJ2-2, with 9 bases lining up with TRBD1. The chain's CDR3 is CASTGGGQGHTGELFF. The CDR3 DNA follows: TGTGCCAGCACCGGTGGGGGACAGGGCCACACCGGGGAGCTGTTTTTT.